Shown below are 30 T cell receptor beta chains from a single sample sequenced in a study of vaccination and CD4 T cells after COVID-19. Their antigen targets remain unknown. Treatment specified: approximately nine-day PBMC culture with coronavirus spike peptide pools or control peptides (ViraFEST assay). Cultured CD4+ T cell DNA underwent sequencing with the Oncomine TCR Beta short-read assay. MiXCR was run by TCRdb on the PCR reads, yielding one entry per CDR3 protein. Of 10,000 to 15,000 distinct CDR3 sequences in the sample, about two thirds were seen once. Sequencing was done on a sample of CD4+ T cells from blood, cultured in vitro. All receptors come from a human donor who had recovered from COVID-19.

V is TRBV7-2 and J is TRBJ1-5; TRBD1 might be the D (5 bases). Germline values: CDR1 SGHTA, CDR2 FQGNSA. Deletions cut 5 bases from V and 0 bases from J, with 11 bases between. The CDR3 length is 15 residues. CDR3 region: CASSLGLTSNQPQHF. The CDR3, as DNA: TGTGCCAGCAGCCTGGGACTCACTAGCAATCAGCCCCAGCATTTT. The full variable domain, rest sourced from reference TRBV7-2 and TRBJ1-5, is GAGVSQSPSNKVTEKGKDVELRCDPISGHTALYWYRQSLGQGLEFLIYFQGNSAPDKSGLPSDRFSAERTGGSVSTLTIQRTQQEDSAVYLCASSLGLTSNQPQHFGDGTRLSIL.

V gene TRBV9 combines with J gene TRBJ2-6; D is uncertain. The ends were cut back, 0 bases at V and 0 bases at J, with 10 bases in the middle. Germline assignment: CDR1 SGDLS and CDR2 YYNGEE. This CDR3 comprises 17 residues. The CDR3 nucleotides read TGTGCCAGCAGCGTAGAACTCTTGAGCTCTGGGGCCAACGTCCTGACTTTC. This encodes CASSVELLSSGANVLTF.

The chain combines TRBV28 with TRBJ1-3; D gene ambiguous. Deletions cut 8 bases from V and 4 bases from J, with 6 bases between. The CDR3 length is 11 residues. Per germline, CDR1 MDHEN and CDR2 SYDVKM. This CDR3 is CASGEGNTIYF. The DNA for the CDR3 is TGTGCCAGCGGGGAGGGAAACACCATATATTTT.

This clonotype was counted only a few times. The chain has TRBV11-2 and TRBJ1-2, with D unresolved. Trimming cost V 4 bases and J 6 bases, with 18 bases left between them. The CDR3 totals 15 residues. Germline CDR1 SGHAT, CDR2 FQNNGV. The CDR3 DNA follows: TGTGCCAGCAGCTCATCGAGGGTTCTTCGGGATGGCTACACCTTC. Its translation: CASSSSRVLRDGYTF. Drawing the rest from reference TRBV11-2 and TRBJ1-2, the complete variable domain is EAGVAQSPRYKIIEKRQSVAFWCNPISGHATLYWYQQILGQGPKLLIQFQNNGVVDDSQLPKDRFSAERLKGVDSTLKIQPAKLEDSAVYLCASSSSRVLRDGYTFGSGTRLTVV.

The chain couples TRBV6-1 to TRBJ2-7; 11 nucleotides agree with TRBD2. V was clipped by 6 bases and J by 0 bases; unmatched bases: 7. The CDR3 runs to 16 residues. Germline values: CDR1 MNHNS, CDR2 SASEGT. In DNA, the CDR3 is TGTGCCAGCAGCCCGGGACTAGCGGAAAGCTCCTACGAGCAGTACTTC. Its translation is CASSPGLAESSYEQYF.

The chain is built from TRBV6-1 and TRBJ1-5, with 8 bases fitting TRBD1. The CDR3 spans 16 residues. V shed 4 bases and J 6 bases; nucleotides not matched to a gene: 11. Germline V gives CDR1 MNHNS, CDR2 SASEGT. The CDR3 nucleotides read TGTGCCAGCAGTGGGCCGTTAACAGGGGGAAGTCAGCCCCAGCATTTT. Amino acids: CASSGPLTGGSQPQHF.

This clonotype was recorded once. The chain has TRBV28 and TRBJ1-5, with D perhaps matching TRBD1 (5 bases). The CDR3 loop spans 14 amino acids. Germline CDR1 reads MDHEN; CDR2 reads SYDVKM. The V end was cut by 8 bases, the J end by 2 bases, with 13 bases between. DNA for the CDR3: TGTGCCAGCGGTCCCCTAGGGGGCAATCAGCCCCAGCATTTT. Its translation is CASGPLGGNQPQHF.

The chain joins TRBV18 to TRBJ1-1, with D uncertain. Trimming left V 2 bases short and J 6 bases short, with 10 bases between. This CDR3 is built from 13 residues. CDR1 and CDR2 from the germline V gene are KGHSH and LQKENI. The CDR3 is CASSPWQYAEAFF. Here the CDR3 DNA reads TGTGCCAGCTCACCATGGCAGTACGCTGAAGCTTTCTTT.

This clonotype occurred once. This sequence joins TRBV6-1 and TRBJ2-1, with D possibly TRBD2 on 6 matching bases. The CDR3 has 16 residues. V lost 7 bases and J 0 bases, leaving 16 bases between the germline ends. Per the germline V gene, CDR1 is MNHNS and CDR2 is SASEGT. Here the CDR3 reads CASTRNSGSSYNEQFF. The CDR3 DNA follows: TGTGCCAGCACCCGGAATAGCGGAAGCTCCTACAATGAGCAGTTCTTC.

This chain connects TRBV7-3 to TRBJ1-1; TRBD1 matches 8 bases. The CDR3 runs to 14 residues. V lost 2 bases to trimming and J lost 4 bases; unmatched junction nucleotides: 3. The V gene's germline CDR1 is SGHTA and CDR2 FQGTGA. For the CDR3, the DNA is TGTGCCAGCAGCTTACAGGGGGCCAGCACTGAAGCTTTCTTT. It specifies CASSLQGASTEAFF.

The chain uses TRBV27 and TRBJ2-3, with 9 bases identical to TRBD2. Germline V gene data show CDR1 as MNHEY and CDR2 as SMNVEV (reference sequence). The V gene end was trimmed by 5 bases and the J gene end by 4 bases; junction bases not matched to a gene: 4. The CDR3 sequence is 14 residues long. The CDR3 sequence is CASSSGRRADTQYF. DNA of the CDR3: TGTGCCAGCAGTAGCGGGAGGAGGGCAGATACGCAGTATTTT.

The chain employs TRBV24-1 and TRBJ2-3; no clear D gene. The germline gives CDR1 KGHDR, CDR2 SFDVKD. The CDR3 consists of 10 residues. Deletions cut 12 bases from V and 6 bases from J, with 9 bases between. DNA of the CDR3: TGTGCCGCTGGGTCCGATACGCAGTATTTT. This sequence encodes CAAGSDTQYF.

The chain carries TRBV2 and TRBJ1-3; D uncertain. The CDR3 length is 13 residues. Trimming removed 7 bases at V and 1 base at J, with 8 bases between. Germline CDR1 reads SNHLY; CDR2 reads FYNNEI. The CDR3 bases are TGTGCCAGCAAAGGTCTTTCTGGAAACACCATATATTTT. Amino acid sequence: CASKGLSGNTIYF.

The chain links TRBV7-9 to TRBJ2-3; D might be TRBD2 (5 bases). The germline V gene has CDR1 SEHNR and CDR2 FQNEAQ (reference sequence). The CDR3 covers 15 residues. V gave up 3 bases and J gave up 2 bases, with 12 bases separating them. The CDR3 nucleotides read TGTGCCAGCAGCTTTGAGGGCCTCTCCACAGATACGCAGTATTTT. Its protein product is CASSFEGLSTDTQYF.

In its sample, this clonotype was seen a few times. CDR3 sequence reads: CATGFYNEQFF. The CDR3 coding sequence is TGTGCCACAGGATTCTACAATGAGCAGTTCTTC. The genes are TRBV2 and TRBJ2-1; D is unresolved. CDR3 length: 11 amino acids. Germline-derived CDR1 and CDR2 are SNHLY and FYNNEI. The V end was cut by 10 bases, the J end by 3 bases, with 7 bases between.

This clonotype appeared once. V and J are TRBV11-2 and TRBJ2-5; 9 bases match TRBD1. The V gene end was trimmed by 1 base and the J gene end by 4 bases; junction bases not matched to a gene: 4. There are 15 residues in the CDR3. Germline loops: CDR1 SGHAT, CDR2 FQNNGV. CDR3 sequence reads: CASSLVTGGGETQYF. The CDR3 bases are TGTGCCAGCAGCTTAGTAACAGGGGGCGGAGAGACCCAGTACTTC.

This clonotype is large. The J gene is TRBJ1-2, the V gene TRBV9; 7 bases are shared with TRBD1. Losses at the gene ends were 0 bases for V and 4 bases for J; bases not matched to a gene: 6. Germline V lookup: CDR1 SGDLS, CDR2 YYNGEE. The CDR3 runs 15 residues. Written as DNA, the CDR3 is TGTGCCAGCAGCGTAGCTCTGGGACAGTCCTATGGCTACACCTTC. Translating it yields CASSVALGQSYGYTF. The complete variable domain, with remaining parts taken from reference TRBV9 and TRBJ1-2, reads DSGVTQTPKHLITATGQRVTLRCSPRSGDLSVYWYQQSLDQGLQFLIQYYNGEERAKGNILERFSAQQFPDLHSELNLSSLELGDSALYFCASSVALGQSYGYTFGSGTRLTVV.

The chain uses TRBV24-1 and TRBJ1-5; D is possibly TRBD1 (5 bases). The ends were cut back, 3 bases at V and 3 bases at J, with 8 bases in the middle. CDR1 is KGHDR, CDR2 SFDVKD, per germline. This CDR3 contains 14 residues. DNA for the CDR3: TGTGCCACCAGTGATAGACAGTACAATCAGCCCCAGCATTTT. As protein: CATSDRQYNQPQHF.

This chain connects TRBV4-2 to TRBJ2-7, with 7 bases that match TRBD2. The CDR3 length is 16 residues. Germline CDR1 reads LGHNA; CDR2 reads YNFKEQ. J gave up 2 bases and V 1 base, and 8 bases lay outside the gene matches. CDR3 nucleotides: TGTGCCAGCAGCCAAGTTACAGCGGGGATTCCCTACGAGCAGTACTTC. Translating it yields CASSQVTAGIPYEQYF.

The chain combines TRBV5-4 with TRBJ1-5; unclear D gene. The ends were cut back, 0 bases at V and 2 bases at J, with 6 bases in the middle. CDR1 is SGHNT and CDR2 is YYREEE in the germline V gene (reference sequence). The CDR3 consists of 14 residues. This chain's CDR3 is CASSLGGGNQPQHF. As DNA, the CDR3 is TGTGCCAGCAGCTTGGGGGGAGGCAATCAGCCCCAGCATTTT.

This chain uses TRBV10-3 with TRBJ1-2; D possibly corresponds to TRBD1 (6 bases). Trimming stripped 4 bases from V and 5 bases from J, with 20 bases between. This CDR3 spans 16 amino acids. Germline CDR1 and CDR2: ENHRY and SYGVKD. The CDR3 DNA reads as TGTGCCATCAGTGCGTCCTCAGGGGAATGGGGTTATGGCTACACCTTC. It encodes CAISASSGEWGYGYTF.

V is TRBV6-2 or TRBV6-3 and J is TRBJ2-2, with 7 bases matching TRBD2. Germline values: CDR1 MNHEY, CDR2 SVGEGT. The CDR3 loop spans 16 amino acids. V gave up 7 bases and J gave up 5 bases; unmatched junction bases: 13. For the CDR3, the DNA is TGTGCCAGCAAAACTATGGCTAGCGGAGGAACCGGGGAGCTGTTTTTT. The encoded protein is CASKTMASGGTGELFF.

This clonotype has just a few counts. The chain carries TRBV24-1 and TRBJ2-3, with no clear D. V lost 5 bases, J lost 1 base, and 24 bases lay in between. From germline, CDR1 is KGHDR and CDR2 SFDVKD. The CDR3 consists of 19 residues. The CDR3 DNA sequence: TGTGCCACCAGTGGGGGATGGGGTCCTGGTTCCTACCGCACAGATACGCAGTATTTT. This encodes CATSGGWGPGSYRTDTQYF.

The chain couples TRBV28 to TRBJ2-5, with TRBD1 as a possible D gene (5 bases). Germline V gene data show CDR1 as MDHEN and CDR2 as SYDVKM. V was pared by 5 bases and J by 5 bases, with 15 bases between. The CDR3 totals 14 residues. CDR3 DNA: TGTGCCAGCAGTCTGTGGGGCTCGGTGGAGACCCAGTACTTC. It specifies CASSLWGSVETQYF.

The chain links TRBV24-1 to TRBJ1-5, with D perhaps matching TRBD1 (5 bases). This CDR3 spans 14 amino acids. Per germline, CDR1 KGHDR and CDR2 SFDVKD. The germline V and J ends were trimmed by 4 bases and 3 bases, with 9 bases remaining between them. DNA for the CDR3: TGTGCCACCAGTGAGAACAGGTACAATCAGCCCCAGCATTTT. Its translation is CATSENRYNQPQHF.

The V call is TRBV5-6, the J call TRBJ2-7, with TRBD2 matching 11 bases. The trim removed 4 bases at V and 0 bases at J, leaving 6 bases unmatched. The CDR3 runs 16 residues. Germline lookup yields CDR1 SGHDT and CDR2 YYEEEE. CDR3 region: CASSPGLAVTSYEQYF. The CDR3 DNA sequence: TGTGCCAGCAGCCCGGGACTAGCGGTAACCTCCTACGAGCAGTACTTC.

V usage is TRBV27 and J usage is TRBJ2-3; tentative D call: TRBD1 (6 bases). CDR3 length: 17 residues. Germline CDR1 MNHEY, CDR2 SMNVEV (reference sequence). With 6 bases removed from V and 2 bases from J, the gap between germline ends came to 21 bases. CDR3 DNA sequence: TGTGCCAGCAGACCAACCAAAAACAACAGGGACACAGATACGCAGTATTTT. It translates to CASRPTKNNRDTDTQYF.

This clonotype was seen a single time. The V gene is TRBV11-2, the J gene TRBJ2-5; 9 nucleotides align to TRBD1. Germline V gene lookup returns CDR1 SGHAT and CDR2 FQNNGV. With V trimmed by 3 bases and J by 4 bases, 6 bases remained unmatched. This CDR3 is 15 amino acids long. CDR3 amino acids: CASSLQTGGGETQYF. The CDR3 coding sequence is TGTGCCAGCAGCTTGCAGACAGGGGGGGGAGAGACCCAGTACTTC. The whole variable domain, remainder taken from reference TRBV11-2 and TRBJ2-5, is EAGVAQSPRYKIIEKRQSVAFWCNPISGHATLYWYQQILGQGPKLLIQFQNNGVVDDSQLPKDRFSAERLKGVDSTLKIQPAKLEDSAVYLCASSLQTGGGETQYFGPGTRLLVL.

The rearrangement joins TRBV6-2 or TRBV6-3 to TRBJ1-5; 8 bases are shared with TRBD1. Germline assignment: CDR1 MNHEY and CDR2 SVGEGT. After removal of 6 bases from V and 6 bases from J, the junction contained 7 bases not matched to a gene. CDR3 length equals 14 residues. The CDR3 bases are TGTGCCAGCAGCCGGACAGGGAGGAGTCAGCCCCAGCATTTT. As protein: CASSRTGRSQPQHF.

This chain joins TRBV18 and TRBJ2-4; 8 nucleotides align to TRBD1. CDR1 KGHSH and CDR2 LQKENI come from the germline V gene. Losses at the gene ends were 3 bases for V and 12 bases for J; bases not matched to a gene: 7. The CDR3 has 13 amino acids. The CDR3 is CASSPGTGGSQYF. CDR3 coding DNA: TGTGCCAGCTCACCTGGGACAGGAGGGAGTCAGTACTTC.